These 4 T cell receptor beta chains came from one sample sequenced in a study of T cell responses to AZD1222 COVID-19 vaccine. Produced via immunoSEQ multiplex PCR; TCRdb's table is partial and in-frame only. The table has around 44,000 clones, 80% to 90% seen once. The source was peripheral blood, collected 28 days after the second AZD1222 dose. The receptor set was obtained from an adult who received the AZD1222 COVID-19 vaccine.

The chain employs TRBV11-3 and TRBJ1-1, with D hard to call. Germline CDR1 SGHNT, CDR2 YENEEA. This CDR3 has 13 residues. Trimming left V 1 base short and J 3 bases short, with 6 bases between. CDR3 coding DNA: TGTGCCAGCAGCTTAGCGGGAGACACTGAAGCTTTCTTT. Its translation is CASSLAGDTEAFF.

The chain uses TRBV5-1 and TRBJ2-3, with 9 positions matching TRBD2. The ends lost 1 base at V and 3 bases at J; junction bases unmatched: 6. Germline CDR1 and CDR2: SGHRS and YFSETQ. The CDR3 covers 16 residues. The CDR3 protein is CASSLPSAGGTDTQYF. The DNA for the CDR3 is TGCGCCAGCAGCTTGCCTTCGGCGGGAGGGACAGATACGCAGTATTTT.

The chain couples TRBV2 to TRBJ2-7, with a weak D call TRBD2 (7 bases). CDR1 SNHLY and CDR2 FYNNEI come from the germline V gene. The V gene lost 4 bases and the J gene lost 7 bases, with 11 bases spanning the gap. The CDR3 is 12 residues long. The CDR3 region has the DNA TGTGCCAGCAGTGGGGGGGGGCGGGAGCAGTACTTC. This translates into CASSGGGREQYF.

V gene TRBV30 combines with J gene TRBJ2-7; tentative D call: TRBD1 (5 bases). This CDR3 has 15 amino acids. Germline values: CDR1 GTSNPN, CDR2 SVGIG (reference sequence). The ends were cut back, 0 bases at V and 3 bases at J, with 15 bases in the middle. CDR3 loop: CAWSVGSGIVYEQYF. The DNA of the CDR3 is TGTGCCTGGAGTGTAGGATCAGGGATTGTCTACGAGCAGTACTTC. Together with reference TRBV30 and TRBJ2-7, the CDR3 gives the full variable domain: SQTIHQWPATLVQPVGSPLSLECTVEGTSNPNLYWYRQAAGRGLQLLFYSVGIGQISSEVPQNLSASRPQDRQFILSSKKLLLSDSGFYLCAWSVGSGIVYEQYFGPGTRLTVT.